The rows below give T cell receptor beta chains drawn from one sample of a study of regulatory T cells in long-lasting Graves disease. TCRdb processed the multiplex PCR reads anew with MiXCR; each CDR3 protein has one entry. In the table there are approximately 300,000 distinct CDR3 sequences, 15% to 20% of which are singletons. This sample comprised peripheral blood mononuclear cells (PBMCs), obtained at new diagnosis, from a patient treated with antithyroid drugs. The source of these receptors is a female donor with Graves disease. The CDR3 runs from the conserved cysteine through the conserved F or W. A D gene is named only where the DNA matches it firmly. Part of the rows lack a size; the others show once, few, many or a class for expanded clones.

cdr3_aa	cdr3_nt	d_call	v_call	cdr3_length	j_call	clone_size
CASSVSDPGSEQYF	TGTGCCAGCAGCGTATCCGACCCAGGATCCGAGCAGTACTTC	.	TRBV9	14	TRBJ2-7	many
CASRPARGQSKNIQYF	TGTGCCAGCAGACCTGCCAGGGGGCAATCCAAAAACATTCAGTACTTC	TRBD1	TRBV28	16	TRBJ2-4	many
CASSPIGGQGGTEAFF	TGTGCCAGCAGCCCCATAGGTGGACAGGGAGGCACTGAAGCTTTCTTT	TRBD1	TRBV5-4	16	TRBJ1-1	.
CASTVTPGAVGSYEQYF	TGTGCCAGCACCGTAACTCCAGGAGCGGTGGGGTCCTACGAGCAGTACTTC	.	TRBV7-3	17	TRBJ2-7	many
CASSLVQADPSGYTF	TGCGCCAGCAGCTTGGTACAGGCGGACCCTTCTGGCTACACCTTC	.	TRBV5-1	15	TRBJ1-2	many
CASSLSGRETQYF	TGTGCCAGCAGTTTATCCGGGCGGGAGACCCAGTACTTC	.	TRBV27	13	TRBJ2-5	many
CASSLARDRRTDTQYF	TGTGCCAGCAGCTTAGCCCGGGACAGGCGCACAGATACGCAGTATTTT	TRBD1	TRBV7-8	16	TRBJ2-3	many
CASKGLGEQYF	TGTGCCAGCAAGGGGCTGGGAGAGCAGTACTTC	.	TRBV6-2/TRBV6-3	11	TRBJ2-7	.
CASSQVTLRNTEAFF	TGTGCCAGCAGCCAAGTGACGCTGAGAAACACTGAAGCTTTCTTT	.	TRBV3-1	15	TRBJ1-1	.
CASSSRTTYEQYF	TGTGCCAGCAGCTCGAGGACCACCTACGAGCAGTACTTC	.	TRBV7-2	13	TRBJ2-7	many
CSARVEDGYYEQYF	TGCAGTGCTAGAGTAGAGGACGGGTACTACGAGCAGTACTTC	.	TRBV20-1	14	TRBJ2-7	many
CASSDYQALYGYTF	TGTGCCAGCAGTGACTATCAGGCCCTCTATGGCTACACCTTC	.	TRBV6-1	14	TRBJ1-2	.
CASSSPGLSGNTIYF	TGTGCCAGCAGTTCCCCAGGGCTCTCTGGAAACACCATATATTTT	.	TRBV12-3/TRBV12-4	15	TRBJ1-3	.
CASSGSVSSTDTQYF	TGTGCCAGCAGCGGGAGTGTCAGTAGCACAGATACGCAGTATTTT	.	TRBV7-6	15	TRBJ2-3	many
CASSLAFTGELFF	TGCGCCAGCAGCTTAGCTTTCACCGGGGAGCTGTTTTTT	.	TRBV5-1	13	TRBJ2-2	.
CASSAEGESAYGYTF	TGTGCCAGCTCAGCCGAGGGGGAATCCGCCTATGGCTACACCTTC	.	TRBV18	15	TRBJ1-2	few
CASRWGQGSNQPQHF	TGTGCCAGCAGATGGGGACAGGGGAGCAATCAGCCCCAGCATTTT	TRBD1	TRBV12-3/TRBV12-4	15	TRBJ1-5	.
CASRGTPSERYTGELFF	TGTGCCAGCAGGGGAACCCCTAGCGAGAGATACACCGGGGAGCTGTTTTTT	.	TRBV2	17	TRBJ2-2	many
CSASSDRTDTQYF	TGCAGTGCCAGTTCCGACCGCACAGATACGCAGTATTTT	.	TRBV20-1	13	TRBJ2-3	once
CAAQGIDTEAFF	TGTGCAGCACAGGGAATCGACACTGAAGCTTTCTTT	.	TRBV28	12	TRBJ1-1	many
CASSPRAPGTGIQYF	TGTGCCAGCAGCCCGCGGGCCCCGGGGACGGGCATTCAGTACTTC	.	TRBV11-2	15	TRBJ2-4	many
CSSSGTGENTIYF	TGCAGCTCATCCGGGACAGGGGAAAACACCATATATTTT	TRBD1	TRBV29-1	13	TRBJ1-3	few
CASSPERTQYF	TGTGCCAGCTCACCGGAAAGAACGCAGTATTTT	.	TRBV18	11	TRBJ2-3	many
CASRDGSNEKLFF	TGTGCCAGCCGGGACGGAAGTAATGAAAAACTGTTTTTT	.	TRBV6-2/TRBV6-3	13	TRBJ1-4	.
CASSFVSGSPLHF	TGTGCCAGCAGCTTCGTGTCGGGGTCACCCCTCCACTTT	.	TRBV11-1	13	TRBJ1-6	.
CASSEQGAANEKLFF	TGTGCCAGCAGTGAACAGGGGGCGGCTAATGAAAAACTGTTTTTT	TRBD1	TRBV12-3/TRBV12-4	15	TRBJ1-4	many
CASSKIPPGSRTEAFF	TGTGCCAGTAGTAAGATCCCCCCTGGTTCCCGCACTGAAGCTTTCTTT	.	TRBV19	16	TRBJ1-1	many
CAWRGKGTSGSSTDTQYF	TGTGCCTGGAGAGGTAAAGGGACTAGCGGATCTAGCACAGATACGCAGTATTTT	TRBD2	TRBV30	18	TRBJ2-3	.
CAIGLDVEETQYF	TGTGCCATTGGGCTAGATGTAGAAGAGACCCAGTACTTC	.	TRBV10-3	13	TRBJ2-5	many
CAWSAGGPEQYF	TGTGCCTGGAGTGCAGGGGGCCCCGAGCAGTACTTC	TRBD1	TRBV30	12	TRBJ2-7	many
CASSLEQGSEQYF	TGTGCCAGCAGTTTAGAGCAGGGGAGCGAGCAGTACTTC	.	TRBV12-3/TRBV12-4	13	TRBJ2-7	many
CASSLAGGPTPDTQYF	TGCGCCAGCAGCTTAGCGGGAGGGCCCACCCCAGATACGCAGTATTTT	TRBD2	TRBV5-1	16	TRBJ2-3	once
CASSFTGTGVTQYF	TGTGCCAGCAGCTTTACCGGGACAGGGGTGACCCAGTACTTC	TRBD1	TRBV11-3	14	TRBJ2-5	many
CASLIGTGTEAFF	TGTGCCAGCCTAATCGGGACCGGGACTGAAGCTTTCTTT	.	TRBV11-3	13	TRBJ1-1	many
CASSTWTGTKNQPQHF	TGTGCCAGTAGTACTTGGACCGGTACGAAAAATCAGCCCCAGCATTTT	.	TRBV19	16	TRBJ1-5	many
CASSQGEPGELFF	TGTGCCAGCAGCCAGGGCGAACCCGGGGAGCTGTTTTTT	.	TRBV4-2	13	TRBJ2-2	many
CASKGLAGVTGYNEQFF	TGTGCCAGTAAGGGACTAGCGGGAGTCACCGGGTACAATGAGCAGTTCTTC	TRBD2	TRBV19	17	TRBJ2-1	many
CATAPGLAGETQYF	TGTGCCACCGCCCCGGGACTAGCGGGAGAGACCCAGTACTTC	TRBD2	TRBV19	14	TRBJ2-5	many
CASSLGTSGSMADTQYF	TGTGCCAGCAGCTTAGGGACTAGCGGGAGTATGGCAGATACGCAGTATTTT	TRBD2	TRBV11-1	17	TRBJ2-3	.
CASSYSASNQPQHF	TGTGCCAGCAGTTACTCAGCTAGCAATCAGCCCCAGCATTTT	.	TRBV6-5	14	TRBJ1-5	few
CASSSGLEWYNEQFF	TGTGCCAGCAGTTCAGGACTAGAATGGTACAATGAGCAGTTCTTC	TRBD2	TRBV12-3/TRBV12-4	15	TRBJ2-1	.
CASSLAAGNEQFF	TGTGCCAGCAGCTTAGCAGCGGGAAATGAGCAGTTCTTC	TRBD2	TRBV7-2	13	TRBJ2-1	many
CASSLTSSGELFF	TGTGCCAGCAGTTTAACGTCGTCCGGGGAGCTGTTTTTT	.	TRBV12-3/TRBV12-4	13	TRBJ2-2	many
CAWTFAGVVEQYF	TGTGCCTGGACGTTCGCGGGAGTTGTCGAGCAGTACTTC	TRBD2	TRBV30	13	TRBJ2-7	many
CASSFGGDTEAFF	TGCGCCAGCAGCTTCGGGGGGGACACTGAAGCTTTCTTT	.	TRBV5-1	13	TRBJ1-1	many
CASSLPGRKDEQYF	TGTGCCAGCAGCTTACCAGGGAGGAAGGACGAGCAGTACTTC	.	TRBV13	14	TRBJ2-7	many
CAWSNTGYTF	TGTGCCTGGAGTAATACGGGCTACACCTTC	.	TRBV30	10	TRBJ1-2	many
CASTSGGPTDTQYF	TGTGCCAGCACCTCGGGAGGGCCCACAGATACGCAGTATTTT	TRBD2	TRBV6-1	14	TRBJ2-3	.
CASSLQGGRGFYEQYF	TGTGCCAGCAGCCTTCAGGGCGGGAGAGGGTTCTACGAGCAGTACTTC	TRBD2	TRBV12-3/TRBV12-4	16	TRBJ2-7	many
CASSPLAYYEQYF	TGTGCCAGCAGTCCCCTAGCGTACTACGAGCAGTACTTC	.	TRBV12-3/TRBV12-4	13	TRBJ2-7	many
CASSETSGANVLTF	TGTGCCAGCAGTGAAACTTCTGGGGCCAACGTCCTGACTTTC	.	TRBV6-2/TRBV6-3	14	TRBJ2-6	few
CASSRTWSQPQHF	TGTGCCAGCAGCCGAACATGGTCTCAGCCCCAGCATTTT	.	TRBV7-9	13	TRBJ1-5	many